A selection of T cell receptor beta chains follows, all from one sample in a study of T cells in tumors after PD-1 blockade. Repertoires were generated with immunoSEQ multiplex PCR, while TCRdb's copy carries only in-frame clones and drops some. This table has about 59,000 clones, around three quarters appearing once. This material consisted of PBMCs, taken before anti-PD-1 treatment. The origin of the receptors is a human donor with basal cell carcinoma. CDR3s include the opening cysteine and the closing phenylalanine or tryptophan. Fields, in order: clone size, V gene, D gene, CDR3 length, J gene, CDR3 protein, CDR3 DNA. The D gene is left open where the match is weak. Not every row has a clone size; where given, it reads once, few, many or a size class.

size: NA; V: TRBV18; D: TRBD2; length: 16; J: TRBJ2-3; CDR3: CASSPPSGGLTDTQYF; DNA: TGTGCCAGCTCACCACCTAGCGGGGGGTTGACAGATACGCAGTATTTT
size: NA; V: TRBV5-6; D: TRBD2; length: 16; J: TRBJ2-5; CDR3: CASSLELAGGQETQYF; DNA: TGTGCCAGCAGCTTGGAGCTAGCGGGGGGGCAAGAGACCCAGTACTTC
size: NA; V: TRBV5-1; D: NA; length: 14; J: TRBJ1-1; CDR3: CASSPTVLNTEAFF; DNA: TGCGCCAGCAGCCCGACAGTGCTGAACACTGAAGCTTTCTTT
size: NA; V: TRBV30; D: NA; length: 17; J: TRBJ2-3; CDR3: CAWSPIGWGLSTDTQYF; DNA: TGTGCCTGGAGTCCTATAGGGTGGGGACTTAGCACAGATACGCAGTATTTT
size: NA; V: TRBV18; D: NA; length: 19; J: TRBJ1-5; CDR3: CASSPRRSGNSSGNQPQHF; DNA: TGTGCCAGCTCACCACGGAGGTCAGGGAATTCCTCAGGCAATCAGCCCCAGCATTTT
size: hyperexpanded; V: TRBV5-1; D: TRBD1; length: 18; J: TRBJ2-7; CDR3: CASSLGQGEGKGTYEQYF; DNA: TGCGCCAGCAGCCTGGGACAGGGAGAAGGAAAGGGGACCTACGAGCAGTACTTC
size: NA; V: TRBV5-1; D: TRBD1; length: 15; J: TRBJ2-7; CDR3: CASSFIQGAANEQYF; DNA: TGCGCCAGCAGCTTCATTCAGGGGGCGGCAAACGAGCAGTACTTC
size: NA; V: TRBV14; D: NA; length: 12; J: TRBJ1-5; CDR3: CASSRAGQPQHF; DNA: TGTGCCAGCAGCCGGGCCGGTCAGCCCCAGCATTTT
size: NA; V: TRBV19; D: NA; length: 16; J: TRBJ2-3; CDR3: CASSIRLLRPTDTQYF; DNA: TGTGCCAGTAGTATAAGGCTCCTTAGACCCACAGATACGCAGTATTTT
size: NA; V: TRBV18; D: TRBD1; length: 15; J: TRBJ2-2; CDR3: CASSPETGFSGELFF; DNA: TGTGCCAGCTCACCAGAGACAGGGTTTTCCGGGGAGCTGTTTTTT
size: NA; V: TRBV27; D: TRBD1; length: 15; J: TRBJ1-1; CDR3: CASSSRTGPNTEAFF; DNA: TGTGCCAGCAGTTCCCGGACAGGGCCGAACACTGAAGCTTTCTTT
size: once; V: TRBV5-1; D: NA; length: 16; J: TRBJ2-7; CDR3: CASSLAQGSGTYEQYF; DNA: TGCGCCAGCAGCTTGGCACAGGGAAGTGGAACCTACGAGCAGTACTTC
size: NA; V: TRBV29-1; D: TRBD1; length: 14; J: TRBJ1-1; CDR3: CSVRTGRMNTEAFF; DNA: TGCAGCGTGAGGACAGGGCGTATGAACACTGAAGCTTTCTTT
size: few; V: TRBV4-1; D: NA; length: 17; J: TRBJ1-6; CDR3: CASSQARGAGVNSPLHF; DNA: TGCGCCAGCAGCCAAGCCCGGGGGGCAGGGGTGAATTCACCCCTCCACTTT
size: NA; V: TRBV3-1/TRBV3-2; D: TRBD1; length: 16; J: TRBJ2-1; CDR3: CASSQDNRGHLNEQFF; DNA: TGTGCCAGCAGCCAAGACAACAGGGGGCACCTTAATGAGCAGTTCTTC
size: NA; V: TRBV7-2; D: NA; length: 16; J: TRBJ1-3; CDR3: CASSLITGAIGNTIYF; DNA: TGTGCCAGCAGCTTAATTACAGGCGCTATTGGAAACACCATATATTTT
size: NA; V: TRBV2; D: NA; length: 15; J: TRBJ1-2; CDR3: CASKNDGGAGNGYTF; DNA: TGTGCCAGCAAGAACGACGGAGGGGCGGGGAATGGCTACACCTTC
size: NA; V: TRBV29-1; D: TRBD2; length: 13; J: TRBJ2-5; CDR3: CSVGSGGGETQYF; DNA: TGCAGCGTTGGGAGCGGGGGGGGAGAGACCCAGTACTTC
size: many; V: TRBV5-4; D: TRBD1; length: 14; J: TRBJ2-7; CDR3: CASSLRDRGVEQYF; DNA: TGTGCCAGCAGCTTGCGGGACAGGGGAGTCGAGCAGTACTTC
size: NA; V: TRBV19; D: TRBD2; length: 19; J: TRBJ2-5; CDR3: CASSIAGGGSGGLQETQYF; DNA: TGTGCCAGTAGTATAGCAGGGGGTGGTAGCGGGGGACTACAAGAGACCCAGTACTTC
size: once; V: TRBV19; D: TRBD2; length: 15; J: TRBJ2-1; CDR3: CASSPLPAGGGEQFF; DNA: TGTGCCAGTAGTCCACTCCCAGCGGGGGGGGGTGAGCAGTTCTTC
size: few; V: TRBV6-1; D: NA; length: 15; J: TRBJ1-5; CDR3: CASSDAGRTRQPQHF; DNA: TGTGCCAGCAGTGATGCCGGGAGGACCAGGCAGCCCCAGCATTTT
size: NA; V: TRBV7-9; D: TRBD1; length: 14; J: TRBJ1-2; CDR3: CASSPTGVGYGYTF; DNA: TGTGCCAGCAGCCCTACAGGGGTGGGGTATGGCTACACCTTC
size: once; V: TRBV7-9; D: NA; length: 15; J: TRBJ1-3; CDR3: CASSPRGGQGNTIYF; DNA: TGTGCCAGCAGCCCCCGGGGGGGCCAGGGAAACACCATATATTTT
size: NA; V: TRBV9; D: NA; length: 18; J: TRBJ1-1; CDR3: CASSVELDGVGMNTEAFF; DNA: TGTGCCAGCAGCGTAGAACTGGATGGAGTAGGAATGAACACTGAAGCTTTCTTT
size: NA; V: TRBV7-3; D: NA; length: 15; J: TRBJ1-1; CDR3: CASSLRPTLNTEAFF; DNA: TGTGCCAGCAGCTTAAGACCCACCTTGAACACTGAAGCTTTCTTT
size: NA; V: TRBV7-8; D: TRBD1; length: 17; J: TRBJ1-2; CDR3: CASSPDRGPFSNYGYTF; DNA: TGTGCCAGCAGCCCCGACAGGGGCCCTTTTTCTAACTATGGCTACACCTTC
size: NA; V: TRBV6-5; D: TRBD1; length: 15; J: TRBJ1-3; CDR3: CASRGQGVSGNTIYF; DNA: TGTGCCAGCAGGGGACAGGGCGTCTCTGGAAACACCATATATTTT
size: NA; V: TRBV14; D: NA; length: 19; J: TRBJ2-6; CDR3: CASSQPRGQGGSGANVLTF; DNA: TGTGCCAGCAGCCAACCCCGGGGCCAGGGGGGCTCTGGGGCCAACGTCCTGACTTTC
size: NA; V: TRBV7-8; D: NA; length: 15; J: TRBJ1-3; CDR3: CASSLVADSGNTIYF; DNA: TGTGCCAGCAGCTTAGTGGCAGATTCTGGAAACACCATATATTTT
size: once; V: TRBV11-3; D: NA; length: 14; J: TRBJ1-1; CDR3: CASSRDGLNTEAFF; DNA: TGTGCCAGCAGCCGAGACGGACTGAACACTGAAGCTTTCTTT
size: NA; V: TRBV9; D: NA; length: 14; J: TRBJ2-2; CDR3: CASSVQRNTGELFF; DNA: TGTGCCAGCAGCGTACAAAGGAACACCGGGGAGCTGTTTTTT
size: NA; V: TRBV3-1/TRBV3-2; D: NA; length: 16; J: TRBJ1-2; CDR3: CASSQTMSDRANGYTF; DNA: TGTGCCAGCAGCCAAACAATGTCCGATAGGGCGAATGGCTACACCTTC
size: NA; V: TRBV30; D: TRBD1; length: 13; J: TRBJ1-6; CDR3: CAWMGQHNSPLHF; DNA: TGTGCCTGGATGGGACAGCATAATTCACCCCTCCACTTT
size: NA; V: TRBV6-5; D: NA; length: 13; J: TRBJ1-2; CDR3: CASSRNWGLGYTF; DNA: TGTGCCAGCAGTCGGAACTGGGGGTTGGGCTACACCTTC
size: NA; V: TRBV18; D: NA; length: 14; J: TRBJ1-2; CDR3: CASSPQMGREGYTF; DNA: TGTGCCAGCTCACCTCAAATGGGCAGGGAAGGCTACACCTTC
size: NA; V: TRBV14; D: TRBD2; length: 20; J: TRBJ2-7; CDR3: CASSLTWTSGGAGISYEQYF; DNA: TGTGCCAGCAGCCTGACGTGGACTAGCGGGGGGGCCGGTATCTCCTACGAGCAGTACTTC
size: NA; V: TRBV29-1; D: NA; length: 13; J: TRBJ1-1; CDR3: CSVRQGLQFGAFF; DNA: TGCAGCGTTAGGCAGGGCCTGCAGTTTGGAGCTTTCTTT
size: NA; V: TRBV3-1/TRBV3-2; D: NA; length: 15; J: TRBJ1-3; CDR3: CASSQPGTSGNTIYF; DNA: TGTGCCAGCAGCCAACCCGGGACCTCTGGAAACACCATATATTTT
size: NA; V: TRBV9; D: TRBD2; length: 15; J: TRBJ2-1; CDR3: CASSVERGGWNEQFF; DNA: TGTGCCAGCAGCGTAGAGCGCGGGGGGTGGAATGAGCAGTTCTTC
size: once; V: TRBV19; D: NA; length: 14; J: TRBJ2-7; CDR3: CASSLGATTQEQYF; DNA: TGTGCCAGTAGTCTGGGGGCCACAACTCAAGAGCAGTACTTC
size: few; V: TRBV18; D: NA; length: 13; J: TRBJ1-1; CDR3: CASSTEGGSWAFF; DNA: TGTGCCAGCTCAACAGAGGGAGGAAGTTGGGCTTTCTTT
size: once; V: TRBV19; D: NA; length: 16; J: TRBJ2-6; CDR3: CASIGVGVSGANVLTF; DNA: TGTGCCAGTATAGGGGTCGGGGTGTCTGGGGCCAACGTCCTGACTTTC
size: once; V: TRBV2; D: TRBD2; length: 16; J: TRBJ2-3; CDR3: CASSFRSGGRTDTQYF; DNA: TGTGCCAGCAGTTTCCGTAGCGGGGGGAGGACAGATACGCAGTATTTT
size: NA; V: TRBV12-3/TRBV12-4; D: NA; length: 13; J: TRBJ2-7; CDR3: CASSRHGSYEQYF; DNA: TGTGCCAGCAGTCGACACGGCTCCTACGAGCAGTACTTC